A single sample is the source of the 15 T cell receptor beta chains below, sequenced in a study of OX40 agonist ivuxolimab in advanced cancers. Clones were sequenced by immunoSEQ multiplex PCR, and TCRdb holds only the in-frame ones, with some missing. The sample consists of approximately 100,000 clones, 70% to 90% of them appearing once. Here the sequenced sample was CD4+ or CD8+ T cells sorted from blood, taken in a trial of the OX40 agonist ivuxolimab. The receptors stem from an adult with an advanced solid tumor such as melanoma, head and neck, liver or kidney cancer.

This chain links TRBV11-3 with TRBJ2-7, with 12 nucleotides matching TRBD1. CDR1 and CDR2 from the germline V gene are SGHNT and YENEEA. After removal of 4 bases from V and 0 bases from J, the junction contained 13 bases not matched to a gene. CDR3 size: 19 residues. CDR3 region: CASSWWPGQGAPSSYEQYF. In DNA, the CDR3 is TGTGCCAGCAGCTGGTGGCCGGGACAGGGGGCGCCGAGCTCCTACGAGCAGTACTTC.

The genes are TRBV7-2 and TRBJ2-2, with D uncertain. CDR3 size: 17 residues. Trimming took off 2 bases at V and 4 bases at J, with 17 bases between the two ends. Germline lookup yields CDR1 SGHTA and CDR2 FQGNSA. In DNA, the CDR3 is TGTGCCAGCAGCTTAAAGGTAGCCGATTGGTCCACCGGGGAGCTGTTTTTT. Translated: CASSLKVADWSTGELFF.

This chain joins TRBV30 and TRBJ1-2; perhaps TRBD1 as D (5 bases). This CDR3 has 14 amino acids. Trimming took off 2 bases at V and 4 bases at J, with 14 bases between the two ends. CDR1 and CDR2 from the germline V gene are GTSNPN and SVGIG (reference sequence). CDR3 sequence: CAWSPKGSGYGYTF. In DNA form, the CDR3 reads TGTGCCTGGAGTCCTAAGGGGTCGGGCTATGGCTACACCTTC.

This clone was picked up a small number of times. This rearrangement joins TRBV9 to TRBJ2-3, with 10 bases matching TRBD2. The V and J ends lost 0 bases and 4 bases, in that order; junction bases with no gene match: 8. The CDR3 sequence is 17 residues long. Per germline, CDR1 SGDLS and CDR2 YYNGEE. In DNA, the CDR3 is TGTGCCAGCAGCGTAGGGGCAAGCGGGGGGGCCCCAGATACGCAGTATTTT. Translation: CASSVGASGGAPDTQYF.

This rearrangement joins TRBV28 to TRBJ1-6; D is ambiguous. CDR1 MDHEN and CDR2 SYDVKM come from the germline V gene. This CDR3 comprises 16 residues. Trimming removed 2 bases from V and 7 bases from J, with 15 bases in between. CDR3 sequence (DNA): TGTGCCAGCAGTTTACCCGGGCCCTCAGCGAATTCACCCCTCCACTTT. Translating gives CASSLPGPSANSPLHF.

This chain connects TRBV28 to TRBJ1-5; a possible D gene is TRBD1 (6 bases). Trimming stripped 7 bases from V and 4 bases from J, with 14 bases between. The germline gives CDR1 MDHEN, CDR2 SYDVKM. CDR3 size: 14 residues. CDR3 sequence reads: CASTSGQGNQPQHF. CDR3 sequence (DNA): TGTGCCAGCACTTCAGGGCAGGGGAATCAGCCCCAGCATTTT.

This clone was recorded once. The sample contains more than one DNA sequence encoding this CDR3. V usage is TRBV7-2 and J usage is TRBJ2-7; D might be TRBD2 (5 bases). The CDR3 covers 13 residues. Germline V gives CDR1 SGHTA, CDR2 FQGNSA. Trimming took 1 base from V and 4 from J, leaving 8 bases between them. The CDR3 here is CASSLGGEYEQYF. For the CDR3, the DNA is TGTGCCAGCAGCTTAGGTGGGGAGTACGAGCAGTACTTC. Drawing the rest from reference TRBV7-2 and TRBJ2-7, the complete variable domain is GAGVSQSPSNKVTEKGKDVELRCDPISGHTALYWYRQSLGQGLEFLIYFQGNSAPDKSGLPSDRFSAERTGGSVSTLTIQRTQQEDSAVYLCASSLGGEYEQYFGPGTRLTVT.

The V gene is TRBV6-5, the J gene TRBJ2-4, with 9 bases lining up with TRBD1. The V and J ends lost 5 bases and 3 bases, in that order; junction bases with no gene match: 2. The CDR3 is made up of 14 amino acids. Germline V gene data show CDR1 as MNHEY and CDR2 as SVGAGI. This CDR3 is CASSLDRGKNIQYF. DNA for the CDR3: TGTGCCAGCAGTCTGGACAGGGGCAAAAACATTCAGTACTTC.

The V call is TRBV7-2, the J call TRBJ2-3, with TRBD2 matching 11 bases. Per the germline V gene, CDR1 is SGHTA and CDR2 is FQGNSA. The CDR3 extends over 16 amino acids. Trimming took 5 bases from V and 3 from J; bases not matched to a gene: 7. The DNA for the CDR3 is TGTGCCAGCAGCCCCAAACTAGCGGGGGTGACAGATACGCAGTATTTT. This translates into CASSPKLAGVTDTQYF.

The gene calls are TRBV5-1 and TRBJ2-1, with D possibly TRBD1 on 5 matching bases. Germline assignment: CDR1 SGHRS and CDR2 YFSETQ. The CDR3 runs 16 residues. V lost 4 bases and J 0 bases, leaving 14 bases between the germline ends. CDR3 DNA sequence: TGCGCCAGCAGCCTAAACCAGGGTTTCTCCTACAATGAGCAGTTCTTC. Translated, it gives CASSLNQGFSYNEQFF.

The chain uses TRBV28 and TRBJ1-2; no reliable D call. V was shortened by 5 bases and J by 4 bases, with 14 bases between the two germline ends. Germline lookup yields CDR1 MDHEN and CDR2 SYDVKM. This CDR3 has 14 amino acids. As DNA, the CDR3 is TGTGCCAGCAGTGGATCCGACATCCCCTATGGCTACACCTTC. Amino acid sequence: CASSGSDIPYGYTF.

This clone was detected once. The V call is TRBV6-1, the J call TRBJ1-1; D uncertain. The germline V gene encodes CDR1 MNHNS and CDR2 SASEGT. There are 15 residues in the CDR3. The germline V and J ends were trimmed by 4 bases and 0 bases, with 12 bases remaining between them. The CDR3 DNA reads as TGTGCCAGCAGTGGCGGAAGTTTTATGAACACTGAAGCTTTCTTT. Protein: CASSGGSFMNTEAFF.

This sequence joins TRBV1 and TRBJ2-3; TRBD1, the D gene given by the table, was not confirmed from the DNA. TRBV1 is an annotated pseudogene. The CDR3 extends over 15 amino acids. CDR3 region: CTSSLRTSSTDTQYF. CDR3 nucleotide sequence: TGCACCAGCAGCCTCAGAACCTCTAGCACAGATACGCAGTATTTT.

This chain connects TRBV5-1 to TRBJ2-3; D call uncertain. The CDR3 has 14 amino acids. Trimming shortened V by 7 bases and J by 0 bases, and 12 bases separated the two germline ends. Germline lookup yields CDR1 SGHRS and CDR2 YFSETQ. CDR3 in amino acids: CASGRSPSTDTQYF. CDR3 bases: TGCGCCAGCGGGCGTAGCCCTAGCACAGATACGCAGTATTTT.

V is TRBV5-1 and J is TRBJ1-4, with a weak D call TRBD1 (5 bases). V lost 3 bases, J lost 5 bases, and 8 bases lay in between. This CDR3 is built from 13 residues. CDR1 is SGHRS, CDR2 YFSETQ, per germline. CDR3 nucleotide sequence: TGCGCCAGCAGCTCGGGACGAAATGAAAAACTGTTTTTT. It codes for CASSSGRNEKLFF.